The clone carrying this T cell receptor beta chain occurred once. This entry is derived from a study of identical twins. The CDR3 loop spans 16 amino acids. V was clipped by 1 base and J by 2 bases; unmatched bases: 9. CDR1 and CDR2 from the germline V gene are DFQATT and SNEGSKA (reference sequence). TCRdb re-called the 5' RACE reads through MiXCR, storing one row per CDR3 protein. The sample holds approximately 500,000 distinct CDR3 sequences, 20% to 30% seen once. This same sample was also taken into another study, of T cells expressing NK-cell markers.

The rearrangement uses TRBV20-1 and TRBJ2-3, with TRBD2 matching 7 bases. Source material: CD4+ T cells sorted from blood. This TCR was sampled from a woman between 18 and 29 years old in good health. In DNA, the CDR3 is TGCAGTGCTAGAGGGCGGGAGAGGAGCCACACAGATACGCAGTATTTT. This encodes CSARGRERSHTDTQYF.